This T cell receptor beta chain comes out of a study of graft-versus-host responses after intestinal transplantation (dated by TCRdb to the early 2020s). With regard to the full study: Multivisceral, liver-intestinal, or isolated intestinal transplants were received by the recipients. Every recipient was given anti-thymocyte globulin induction, then maintenance tacrolimus and steroids for roughly 3 years. After intestinal transplantation, graft-versus-host and host-versus-graft alloreactive T cell clones in the graft, circulation and bone marrow were tracked using bulk TCR-beta CDR3 sequencing. Alloreactive clones were identified by sequencing pre-transplant mixed lymphocyte reaction products and comparing these products with unstimulated pre-transplant donor and recipient T cells. A cohort of around 25 intestinal transplant recipients, including one retransplant, was enrolled, and 3 patients lacking pretransplant specimens were excluded. A peak of at least 4% donor T cells among recipient peripheral blood mononuclear cells was the definition used for donor T cell macrochimerism. Samples from a few later patients were sequenced in-house on an Illumina MiSeq with MiXCR processing rather than by the commercial service. Summary of the overall study and its limitations: The conclusions were limited by the relatively low number and heterogeneity of the intestinal transplant patients. GvH clones were found in recipient bone marrow, and some of the GvH clones appeared earlier in ileal mucosa or blood, which is consistent with an intestinal mucosal origin. Peak levels of circulating GvH clones were associated with declines in HvG clones early after transplant. High GvH to HvG T cell clonal ratios were observed in the allografts of patients with donor T cell macrochimerism.

In the first month after transplant, blood samples were collected up to 4 times, and after that at least monthly when available. Including cysteine and phenylalanine, the CDR3 has 20 amino acids. Only the CDR3 region is kept as DNA, spanning 60 bases read in frame from base 1. The germline V gene gives CDR1 as MNHNS and CDR2 as SASEGT. Compared with germline, V lacks 2 bases and J lacks 2 bases; bases without a gene match: 15. The method was the immunoSEQ multiplex PCR assay. High-throughput TCR-beta CDR3 sequencing of genomic DNA from most patients was performed by Adaptive Biotechnologies. In the source study's methods: Adaptive's ImmunoSEQ software supplied the TCR sequencing data for around 19 patients, while MiXCR and VDJtools were used to process a few other patients. CDR3 nucleotide sequences shared between donor and recipient were removed because the origin of such sequences could not be assigned. To be classed as alloreactive, a clone needed at least 2-fold expansion over unstimulated cells and a minimum CFSE-low frequency of 0.002% (template counts) or 0.001% (read counts). Clones were considered mappable if detected in sequenced pre-transplant spleen, lymph node, or MLR CFSE-low populations of the donor or recipient. Cumulative frequency of alloreactive clones was calculated as a percentage of all sequences weighted by copy number. TCRdb took this table from immuneACCESS and kept in-frame rearrangements with V and J called. Such tables lack part of the clones; where checked against another copy, unresolved V genes explain under half of the gap, and the rest is unexplained. The V and J calls and clone size come from that table; D and trimming were worked out from the DNA. The sample table contains about 97,000 clones; only one count was recorded for more than 80% of them. 15% to 20% of the sample lies in the top ten.

A note on this clone: Its cognate antigen has yet to be identified. No base quality values were provided; no much bigger clone lies one nucleotide off.

Here the chain combines TRBV6-1 and TRBJ2-3; 11 central nucleotides agree with TRBD2. The receptor comes from a human patient who received an intestinal transplant, so some T cells may come from the graft donor. This specimen consisted of PBMCs, obtained 450 to 480 days after intestinal transplant. The DNA sequence reads TGTGCCAGCAGTGAATACCAGGACCCCACGACTAGCGGGGACACAGATACGCAGTATTTT. This encodes CASSEYQDPTTSGDTDTQYF.